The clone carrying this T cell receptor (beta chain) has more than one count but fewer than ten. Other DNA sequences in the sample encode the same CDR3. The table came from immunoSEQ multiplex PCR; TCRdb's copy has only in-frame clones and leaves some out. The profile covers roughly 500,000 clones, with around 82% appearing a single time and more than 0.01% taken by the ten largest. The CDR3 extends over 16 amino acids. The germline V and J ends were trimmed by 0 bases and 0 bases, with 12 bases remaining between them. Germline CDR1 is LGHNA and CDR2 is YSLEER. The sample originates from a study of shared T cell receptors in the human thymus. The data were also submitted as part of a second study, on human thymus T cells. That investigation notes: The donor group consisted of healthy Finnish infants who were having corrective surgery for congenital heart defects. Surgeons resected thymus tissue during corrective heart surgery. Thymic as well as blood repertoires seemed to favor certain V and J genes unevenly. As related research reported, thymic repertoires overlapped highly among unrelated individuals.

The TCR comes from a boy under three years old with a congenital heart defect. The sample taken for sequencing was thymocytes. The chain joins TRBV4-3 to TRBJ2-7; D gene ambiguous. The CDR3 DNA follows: TGCGCCAGCAGCCAAGATCGGTCCCACTACTCCTACGAGCAGTACTTC. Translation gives CASSQDRSHYSYEQYF.